This T cell receptor beta chain was found in a study of cytomegalovirus exposure and HLA in healthy donors. From germline, CDR1 is SGHDT and CDR2 YYEEEE. The V and J ends lost 2 bases and 11 bases respectively, with 12 bases between them. This CDR3 region has 12 residues. The PCR used 60 Vbeta and 13 Jbeta primers. Profiled with immunoSEQ multiplex PCR; TCRdb holds only in-frame clones, not every one. The sample includes approximately 95,000 clones, about 78% of them seen just once. Study-level results: Most of the CMV-associated TCR beta chains (in a later analysis) appeared to be HLA-restricted.

Every donor was a healthy person donating bone marrow. Donors were ostensibly healthy at sampling, although undocumented immune exposures were probable. Worth noting for this clone: The antigen is undetermined.

Sequenced sample: PBMCs. The chain combines TRBV5-6 with TRBJ2-3; D possibly corresponds to TRBD2 (5 bases). The TCR comes from a woman in her forties in good health and CMV-seropositive. The CDR3 loop reads CASSFLARKQYF. CDR3 nucleotide sequence: TGTGCCAGCAGCTTTCTAGCCAGGAAGCAGTATTTT.